The present TCR beta chain was sequenced within a study of blood T cell repertoires in COVID-19. Study context: The samples span acute and convalescent COVID-19 from the United States, Italy and Spain. PBMCs, B-cell-depleted T cells, or T cells provided the cDNA or gDNA that made up the material.

Some clones are missing from TCRdb's copy, which holds only in-frame ones; the method was immunoSEQ multiplex PCR. The profile covers about 140,000 clones, with 85% appearing a single time and approximately 2.5% taken by the ten largest. V gave up 2 bases and J gave up 1 base, with 9 bases separating them. The CDR3 is 16 residues long. Germline V gives CDR1 ENHRY, CDR2 SYGVKD. Sequencing was carried out using peripheral blood. The sequence was collected from a human donor with acute or convalescent COVID-19. The donor label of this sample is uncertain. This chain joins TRBV10-3 and TRBJ2-6; D ambiguous. CDR3 bases: TGTGCCATCAGTGAGGGCACCGGGTCTGGGGCCAACGTCCTGACTTTC. Amino acids: CAISEGTGSGANVLTF.